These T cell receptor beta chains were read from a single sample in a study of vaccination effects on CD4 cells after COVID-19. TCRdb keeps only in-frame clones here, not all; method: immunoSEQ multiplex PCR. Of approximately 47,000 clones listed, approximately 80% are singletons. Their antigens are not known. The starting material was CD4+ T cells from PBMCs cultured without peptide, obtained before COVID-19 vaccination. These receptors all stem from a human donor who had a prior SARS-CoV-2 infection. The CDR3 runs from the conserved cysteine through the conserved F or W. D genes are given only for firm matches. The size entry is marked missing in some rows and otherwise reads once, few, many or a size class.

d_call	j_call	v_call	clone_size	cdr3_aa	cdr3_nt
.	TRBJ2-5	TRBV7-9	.	CASSSRAYQETQYF	TGTGCCAGCAGCTCGCGAGCGTATCAAGAGACCCAGTACTTC
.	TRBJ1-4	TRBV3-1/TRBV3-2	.	CASSQSPNLNEKLFF	TGTGCCAGCAGCCAGTCCCCTAATTTAAATGAAAAACTGTTTTTT
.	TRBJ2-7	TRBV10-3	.	CAISESKQTGTYEQYF	TGTGCCATCAGTGAGTCCAAACAAACAGGGACCTACGAGCAGTACTTC
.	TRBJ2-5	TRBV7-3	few	CASSLSGGKGVTQYF	TGTGCCAGCAGCCTCTCAGGCGGAAAGGGGGTGACCCAGTACTTC
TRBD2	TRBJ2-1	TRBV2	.	CASSEEGLAGGPRYNEQFF	TGTGCCAGCAGTGAAGAGGGACTAGCGGGGGGGCCAAGGTACAATGAGCAGTTCTTC
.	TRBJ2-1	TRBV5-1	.	CASSFQGLGSYNEQFF	TGCGCCAGCAGCTTCCAGGGTTTAGGGTCCTACAATGAGCAGTTCTTC
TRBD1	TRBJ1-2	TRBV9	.	CASSVGGGDRGFGYTF	TGTGCCAGCAGCGTCGGAGGAGGGGACAGGGGGTTCGGCTACACCTTC
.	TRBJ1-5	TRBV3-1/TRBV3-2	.	CASSQVGQPQHF	TGTGCCAGCAGCCAAGTTGGGCAGCCCCAGCATTTT
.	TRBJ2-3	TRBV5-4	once	CASSYLGATDTQYF	TGTGCCAGCAGCTATCTAGGGGCTACAGATACGCAGTATTTT
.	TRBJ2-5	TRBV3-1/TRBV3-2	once	CASSQAGSRETQYF	TGTGCCAGCAGCCAAGCCGGGTCCCGGGAGACCCAGTACTTC
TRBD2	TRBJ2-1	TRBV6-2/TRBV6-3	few	CASSLAGVEQFF	TGTGCCAGCAGCTTAGCGGGAGTTGAGCAGTTCTTC
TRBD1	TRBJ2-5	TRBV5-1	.	CASSSTGNQETQYF	TGCGCCAGCAGTTCGACAGGGAACCAAGAGACCCAGTACTTC
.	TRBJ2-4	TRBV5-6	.	CASSLSRVVGIQYF	TGTGCCAGCAGCTTGTCGCGGGTTGTTGGCATTCAGTACTTC
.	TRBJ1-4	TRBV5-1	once	CASSLGARSTNEKLFF	TGCGCCAGCAGCTTGGGGGCCAGGTCAACTAATGAAAAACTGTTTTTT
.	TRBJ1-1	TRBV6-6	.	CASTSSEGGANTEAFF	TGTGCCAGCACCTCTTCGGAGGGGGGCGCGAACACTGAAGCTTTCTTT
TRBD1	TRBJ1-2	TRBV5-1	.	CASTLTGGGYGYTF	TGCGCCAGCACCCTGACAGGGGGAGGCTATGGCTACACCTTC
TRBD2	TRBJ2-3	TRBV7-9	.	CASNIRSLAGDYTDTQYF	TGTGCCAGCAACATTCGGTCTCTAGCGGGGGATTACACAGATACGCAGTATTTT
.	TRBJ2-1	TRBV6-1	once	CASSEGSYNEQFF	TGTGCCAGCAGTGAGGGGAGCTACAATGAGCAGTTCTTC